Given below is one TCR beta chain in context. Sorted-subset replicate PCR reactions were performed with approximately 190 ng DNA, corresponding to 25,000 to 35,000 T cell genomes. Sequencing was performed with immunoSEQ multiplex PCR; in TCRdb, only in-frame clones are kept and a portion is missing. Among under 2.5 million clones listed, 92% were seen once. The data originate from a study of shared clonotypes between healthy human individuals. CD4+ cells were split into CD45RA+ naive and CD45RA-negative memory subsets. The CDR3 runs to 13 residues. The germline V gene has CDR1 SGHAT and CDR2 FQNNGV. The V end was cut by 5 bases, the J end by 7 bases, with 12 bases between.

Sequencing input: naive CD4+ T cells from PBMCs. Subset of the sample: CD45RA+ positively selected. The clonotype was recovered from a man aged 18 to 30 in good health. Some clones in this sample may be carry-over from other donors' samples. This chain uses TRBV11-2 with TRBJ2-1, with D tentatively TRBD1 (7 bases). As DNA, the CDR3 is TGTGCCAGCAGCGCGGGACAGAAGAATGAGCAGTTCTTC. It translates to CASSAGQKNEQFF.